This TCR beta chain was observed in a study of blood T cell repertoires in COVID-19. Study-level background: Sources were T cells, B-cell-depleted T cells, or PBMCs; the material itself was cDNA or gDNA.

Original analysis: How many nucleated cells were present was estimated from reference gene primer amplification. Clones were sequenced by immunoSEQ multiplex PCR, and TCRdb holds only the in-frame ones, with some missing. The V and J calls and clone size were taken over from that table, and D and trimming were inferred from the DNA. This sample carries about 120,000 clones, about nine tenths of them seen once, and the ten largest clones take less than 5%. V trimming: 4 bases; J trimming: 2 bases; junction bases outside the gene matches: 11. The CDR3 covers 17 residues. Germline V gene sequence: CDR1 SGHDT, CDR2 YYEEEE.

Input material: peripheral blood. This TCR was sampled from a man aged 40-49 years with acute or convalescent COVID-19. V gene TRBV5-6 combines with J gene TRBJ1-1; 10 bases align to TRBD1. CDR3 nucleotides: TGTGCCAGCAGCCGGGACAGGGGAAGGGCCTTAAACACTGAAGCTTTCTTT. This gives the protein CASSRDRGRALNTEAFF.